Presented here are 27 T cell receptor beta chains from one specimen sequenced in a study of blood T cell repertoires in COVID-19. Generated by immunoSEQ multiplex PCR, the TCRdb table keeps only in-frame clones and is missing some. The repertoire includes about 91,000 clones, more than 75% of them detected once, and 4.5% to 6% sits in the top ten. The sequenced material came from peripheral blood. The receptors come from a woman of 80 years or more with active COVID-19.

The rearrangement links TRBV4-3 to TRBJ2-1; 8 bases are shared with TRBD2. From germline, CDR1 is LGHNA and CDR2 YSLEER. The CDR3 runs 14 residues. V lost 1 base to trimming and J lost 7 bases; unmatched junction nucleotides: 3. The CDR3 DNA reads as TGCGCCAGCAGCCAAGTCGGCGGGAGGAATGAGCAGTTCTTC. Its protein product is CASSQVGGRNEQFF.

This clone was seen once. The gene calls are TRBV19 and TRBJ1-1; D unclear. Trimming took off 4 bases at V and 0 bases at J, with 15 bases between the two ends. Looked up from germline, CDR1 is LNHDA and CDR2 is SQIVND (reference sequence). The CDR3 covers 16 residues. CDR3 protein: CASSTNVGNMNTEAFF. In DNA form, the CDR3 reads TGTGCCAGTAGTACAAACGTCGGGAACATGAACACTGAAGCTTTCTTT.

The chain employs TRBV19 and TRBJ1-2; no reliable D call. The CDR3 is made up of 15 amino acids. Trimming took off 7 bases at V and 4 bases at J, with 19 bases between the two ends. Germline loops: CDR1 LNHDA, CDR2 SQIVND (reference sequence). The CDR3 DNA is TGTGCCAGTAACGAACATAGGTCTGGAGGCTATGGCTACACCTTC. Amino acid sequence: CASNEHRSGGYGYTF.

The V call is TRBV11-2, the J call TRBJ2-7, with D possibly matching TRBD2 (5 bases). CDR1 and CDR2 from the germline V gene are SGHAT and FQNNGV. With 4 bases removed from V and 2 bases from J, the gap between germline ends came to 9 bases. This CDR3 spans 13 amino acids. Written as DNA, the CDR3 is TGTGCCAGCAGCTCCGCGAGGGCCTACGAGCAGTACTTC. It yields the protein CASSSARAYEQYF.

This clone was picked up a small number of times. The chain joins TRBV6-2 or TRBV6-3 to TRBJ2-7, with D possibly being TRBD1 (6 bases). The V gene's germline CDR1 is MNHEY and CDR2 SVGEGT. This CDR3 is 14 amino acids long. V was pared by 6 bases and J by 0 bases, with 12 bases between. The CDR3 bases are TGTGCCAGCAGCCAGGACAGAGTCTCCTACGAGCAGTACTTC. Its protein is CASSQDRVSYEQYF.

The chain's CDR3 is CASSLSSAGEQYF. The DNA for the CDR3 is TGTGCCAGCAGCTTAAGTAGCGCGGGTGAGCAGTACTTC. The chain joins TRBV11-2 to TRBJ2-7; D is perhaps TRBD2 (5 bases). This CDR3 region has 13 residues. V shed 2 bases and J shed 7 bases, with 12 bases lying between them. Germline assignment: CDR1 SGHAT and CDR2 FQNNGV.

This chain connects TRBV7-2 to TRBJ2-2, with 12 bases matching TRBD2. CDR1 and CDR2 (germline): SGHTA, FQGNSA. Germline trimming cut 5 bases from V and 1 base from J; bases unmatched to any gene: 2. This CDR3 spans 16 amino acids. The CDR3: CASSTSGRRNTGELFF. For the CDR3, the DNA is TGTGCCAGCAGCACTAGCGGGAGGAGGAACACCGGGGAGCTGTTTTTT. The full variable domain, in which reference TRBV7-2 and TRBJ2-2 provide the parts outside the CDR3, is GAGVSQSPSNKVTEKGKDVELRCDPISGHTALYWYRQSLGQGLEFLIYFQGNSAPDKSGLPSDRFSAERTGGSVSTLTIQRTQQEDSAVYLCASSTSGRRNTGELFFGEGSRLTVL.

The V call is TRBV18, the J call TRBJ1-1; TRBD1 is a possible D gene (6 bases). The CDR3 covers 14 residues. The V gene's germline CDR1 is KGHSH and CDR2 LQKENI. Trimming left V 8 bases short and J 1 base short, with 14 bases between. CDR3 region: CASSFGQSNTEAFF. CDR3 sequence (DNA): TGTGCCAGCAGCTTTGGACAGTCGAACACTGAAGCTTTCTTT. Full variable domain (rest looked up from reference TRBV18 and TRBJ1-1): NAGVMQNPRHLVRRRGQEARLRCSPMKGHSHVYWYRQLPEEGLKFMVYLQKENIIDESGMPKERFSAEFPKEGPSILRIQQVVRGDSAAYFCASSFGQSNTEAFFGQGTRLTVV.

The CDR3 loop is CASSFYGTSAGWQETQYF. The CDR3 nucleotides are TGTGCCAGCAGTTTCTACGGGACTTCGGCAGGGTGGCAAGAGACCCAGTACTTC. The chain combines TRBV27 with TRBJ2-5; tentatively, D is TRBD2 (6 bases). Germline V CDR1 and CDR2: MNHEY, SMNVEV (reference sequence). The CDR3 runs to 18 residues. Trimming left V 3 bases short and J 2 bases short, with 22 bases between.

This clone has a handful of counts. The chain recombines TRBV6-2 or TRBV6-3 with TRBJ1-1; D gene uncertain. The V end was cut by 2 bases, the J end by 8 bases, with 6 bases between. CDR1 and CDR2 from the germline V gene are MNHEY and SVGEGT. This CDR3 comprises 11 residues. The CDR3 region has the DNA TGTGCCAGCAGTTACCCGAGCGAAGCTTTCTTT. Residues: CASSYPSEAFF.

This sequence joins TRBV11-2 and TRBJ2-7; a weak D match, TRBD2 (6 bases). Germline CDR1 reads SGHAT; CDR2 reads FQNNGV. Deletions cut 1 base from V and 2 bases from J, with 12 bases between. The CDR3 is 15 amino acids. The CDR3 sequence is CASSLAGVITYEQYF. In nucleotides, the CDR3 is TGTGCCAGCAGCTTAGCGGGAGTCATCACCTACGAGCAGTACTTC.

This chain links TRBV19 with TRBJ1-5; D is possibly TRBD1 (6 bases). The length of the CDR3 is 15 residues. Germline lookup yields CDR1 LNHDA and CDR2 SQIVND (reference sequence). Trimming stripped 5 bases from V and 0 bases from J, with 11 bases between. CDR3 amino acids: CASSVGTFSNQPQHF. CDR3 in DNA: TGTGCCAGTAGTGTAGGGACATTTAGCAATCAGCCCCAGCATTTT.

This chain uses TRBV14 with TRBJ1-4; a weak D match, TRBD1 (5 bases). CDR3 length: 14 residues. Germline CDR1 is SGHDN and CDR2 is FVKESK. V was trimmed by 2 bases and J by 8 bases, leaving 12 bases between them. The DNA for the CDR3 is TGTGCCAGCAGCCAAATAAACGGGGGGGAAAAACTGTTTTTT. It encodes CASSQINGGEKLFF.

In this sample, this clone turned up a few times. The rearrangement joins TRBV30 to TRBJ2-7; D unresolved. V was shortened by 4 bases and J by 4 bases, with 14 bases between the two germline ends. CDR3 length: 13 residues. The germline V gene has CDR1 GTSNPN and CDR2 SVGIG (reference sequence). Here the CDR3 reads CAWNRRVDYEQYF. The CDR3, as DNA: TGTGCCTGGAATCGCCGGGTGGATTACGAGCAGTACTTC.

The chain is built from TRBV5-1 and TRBJ2-3; TRBD2 might be the D (5 bases). Germline CDR1 and CDR2: SGHRS and YFSETQ. This CDR3 has 14 amino acids. Trimming stripped 4 bases from V and 2 bases from J, with 11 bases between. The CDR3 sequence: CASSPRLATDTQYF. CDR3 bases: TGCGCCAGCAGCCCTCGGCTAGCCACAGATACGCAGTATTTT.

The gene calls are TRBV9 and TRBJ2-7, with 8 bases matching TRBD1. With V trimmed by 4 bases and J by 2 bases, 8 bases remained unmatched. This CDR3 is 15 amino acids long. The V gene's germline CDR1 is SGDLS and CDR2 YYNGEE. This CDR3 is CASSPGGPTTYEQYF. The CDR3 DNA is TGTGCCAGCAGCCCAGGGGGCCCAACAACCTACGAGCAGTACTTC. Using reference TRBV9 and TRBJ2-7 for the parts outside the CDR3, the full variable domain is DSGVTQTPKHLITATGQRVTLRCSPRSGDLSVYWYQQSLDQGLQFLIQYYNGEERAKGNILERFSAQQFPDLHSELNLSSLELGDSALYFCASSPGGPTTYEQYFGPGTRLTVT.

This clone was seen a single time. The CDR3 spells CASSLVEITRTDTQYF. In nucleotides, the CDR3 is TGTGCCAGCAGCTTAGTTGAGATCACTCGCACAGATACGCAGTATTTT. The rearrangement uses TRBV7-2 and TRBJ2-3; D is undetermined. The germline gives CDR1 SGHTA, CDR2 FQGNSA. V lost 1 base and J 1 base, leaving 12 bases between the germline ends. CDR3 length: 16 residues.

This chain links TRBV12-1 with TRBJ2-1; the table assigns TRBD1, which was not confirmed against the DNA. TRBV12-1 is flagged as a pseudogene. This CDR3 has 14 amino acids. CDR3: CASGKGPGVHEQFF. As DNA, the CDR3 is TGTGCCAGCGGGAAGGGGCCTGGGGTGCATGAGCAGTTCTTC.

This rearrangement joins TRBV18 to TRBJ2-5; no reliable D call. Trimming took off 0 bases at V and 2 bases at J, with 13 bases between the two ends. The V gene's germline CDR1 is KGHSH and CDR2 LQKENI. The CDR3 loop spans 16 amino acids. CDR3 DNA sequence: TGTGCCAGCTCACCACCTCGGCTAGACCCTCAAGAGACCCAGTACTTC. Translated: CASSPPRLDPQETQYF.

The rearrangement joins TRBV6-5 to TRBJ1-2; possibly TRBD1 for D (6 bases). The germline CDR1 and CDR2 sequences are MNHEY and SVGAGI. The V end lost 2 bases, the J end lost 2 bases, and 9 bases lay between the germline ends. The CDR3 extends over 14 amino acids. The CDR3 reads CASSYLGQNYGYTF. In DNA, the CDR3 is TGTGCCAGCAGTTACCTTGGACAGAACTATGGCTACACCTTC.

The genes are TRBV9 and TRBJ1-1, with unresolved D. The CDR3 runs to 12 residues. Germline assignment: CDR1 SGDLS and CDR2 YYNGEE. Trimming stripped 1 base from V and 10 bases from J, with 11 bases between. The CDR3 region is CASSVSPGRAFF. CDR3 in DNA: TGTGCCAGCAGCGTAAGTCCGGGTCGAGCTTTCTTT. Full variable domain (remainder filled in from reference TRBV9 and TRBJ1-1): DSGVTQTPKHLITATGQRVTLRCSPRSGDLSVYWYQQSLDQGLQFLIQYYNGEERAKGNILERFSAQQFPDLHSELNLSSLELGDSALYFCASSVSPGRAFFGQGTRLTVV.

The chain carries TRBV28 and TRBJ1-5, with TRBD1 identical over 7 bases. The CDR3 sequence is 15 residues long. Germline assignment: CDR1 MDHEN and CDR2 SYDVKM. The ends lost 10 bases at V and 3 bases at J; junction bases unmatched: 12. The CDR3 loop is CATLGQAGNNQPQHF. The CDR3 DNA follows: TGTGCCACCTTAGGACAGGCTGGGAACAATCAGCCCCAGCATTTT.

The J gene is TRBJ2-2, the V gene TRBV28, with 9 bases identical to TRBD1. The CDR3 runs 16 residues. CDR1 is MDHEN and CDR2 is SYDVKM in the germline V gene. The V gene end was trimmed by 5 bases and the J gene end by 2 bases; junction bases not matched to a gene: 6. CDR3 bases: TGTGCCAGCAGTCCGTGGACAGGGGCAAACACCGGGGAGCTGTTTTTT. Encoded protein: CASSPWTGANTGELFF.

The chain joins TRBV5-1 to TRBJ2-7, with D perhaps TRBD2 (6 bases). CDR1 is SGHRS and CDR2 is YFSETQ in the germline V gene. CDR3 size: 14 residues. V gave up 2 bases and J gave up 3 bases, with 12 bases separating them. The CDR3, as DNA: TGCGCCAGCAGCTTTACGGGAGCAGACTACGAGCAGTACTTC. As protein: CASSFTGADYEQYF.

This chain joins TRBV6-5 and TRBJ2-3; 10 nucleotides align to TRBD2. There are 14 residues in the CDR3. Germline V gene data show CDR1 as MNHEY and CDR2 as SVGAGI. Trimming removed 6 bases from V and 5 bases from J; junction bases left unmatched: 5. The CDR3 sequence: CASRAGGPVDTQYF. The CDR3 bases are TGTGCCAGCAGAGCGGGAGGGCCGGTAGATACGCAGTATTTT.

This chain joins TRBV5-1 and TRBJ2-1, with 14 bases lining up with TRBD2. Per the germline V gene, CDR1 is SGHRS and CDR2 is YFSETQ. The CDR3 loop spans 19 amino acids. The trim removed 4 bases at V and 2 bases at J, leaving 11 bases unmatched. CDR3 DNA sequence: TGCGCCAGCAGCCCGACCGGGACTAGCGGGAGTAGGACCTACAATGAGCAGTTCTTC. Translation gives CASSPTGTSGSRTYNEQFF.

This sequence joins TRBV20-1 and TRBJ1-5; D is ambiguous. The V end lost 5 bases, the J end lost 11 bases, and 13 bases lay between the germline ends. This CDR3 comprises 11 residues. Germline loops: CDR1 DFQATT, CDR2 SNEGSKA (reference sequence). In DNA, the CDR3 is TGCAGTGCTCCAGGTCCCGGATCCCAGCATTTT. This codes for CSAPGPGSQHF.